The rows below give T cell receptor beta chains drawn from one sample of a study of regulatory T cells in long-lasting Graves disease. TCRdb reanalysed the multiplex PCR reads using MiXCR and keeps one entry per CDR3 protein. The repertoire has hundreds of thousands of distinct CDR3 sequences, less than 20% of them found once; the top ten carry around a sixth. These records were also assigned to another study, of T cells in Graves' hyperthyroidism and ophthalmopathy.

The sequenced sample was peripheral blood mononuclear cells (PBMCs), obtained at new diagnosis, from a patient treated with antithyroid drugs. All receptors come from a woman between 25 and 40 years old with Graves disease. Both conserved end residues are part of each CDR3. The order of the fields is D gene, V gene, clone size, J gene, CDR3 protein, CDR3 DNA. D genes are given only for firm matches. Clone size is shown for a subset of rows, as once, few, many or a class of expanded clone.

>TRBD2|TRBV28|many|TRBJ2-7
CASLAGPTYEQYF
TGTGCCAGCCTAGCGGGACCAACCTACGAGCAGTACTTC
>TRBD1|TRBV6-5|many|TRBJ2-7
CASSYSRDRKSYEQYF
TGTGCCAGCAGTTACTCAAGGGACAGGAAGTCCTACGAGCAGTACTTC
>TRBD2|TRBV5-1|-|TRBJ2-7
CASSRIAGPSYEQYF
TGCGCCAGCAGCCGTATAGCGGGGCCCTCCTACGAGCAGTACTTC
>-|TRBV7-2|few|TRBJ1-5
CASSLEQSGFNQPQHF
TGTGCCAGCAGCTTAGAGCAATCAGGATTTAATCAGCCCCAGCATTTT
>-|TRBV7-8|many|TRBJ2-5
CASSLLGLLKETQYF
TGTGCCAGCAGCTTACTTGGCTTGCTAAAAGAGACCCAGTACTTC
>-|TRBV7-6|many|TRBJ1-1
CASSLAGSEVPKRNTEAFF
TGTGCCAGCAGCTTAGCAGGGTCGGAAGTACCGAAGAGAAACACTGAAGCTTTCTTT
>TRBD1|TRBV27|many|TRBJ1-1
CASSFGQGTTEAFF
TGTGCCAGCAGTTTCGGACAGGGGACCACTGAAGCTTTCTTT
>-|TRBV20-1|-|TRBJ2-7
CSAMDGSLYEQYF
TGCAGTGCTATGGATGGCAGCCTCTACGAGCAGTACTTC
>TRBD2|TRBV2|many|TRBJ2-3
CASRRDYADTQYF
TGTGCCAGCAGACGGGACTACGCAGATACGCAGTATTTT
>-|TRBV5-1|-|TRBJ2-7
CASSRTGVHEQYF
TGCGCCAGCAGCCGTACGGGGGTCCACGAGCAGTACTTC
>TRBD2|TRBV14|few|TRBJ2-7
CASSQPTSGIAYEQYF
TGTGCCAGCAGCCAACCGACTAGCGGTATCGCCTACGAGCAGTACTTC
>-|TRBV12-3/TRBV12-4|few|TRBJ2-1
CASSLGYSLNEQFF
TGTGCCAGCAGTTTGGGATACAGTTTAAATGAGCAGTTCTTC
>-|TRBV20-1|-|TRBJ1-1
CSASKGDVAEAFF
TGCAGTGCTAGTAAGGGGGATGTCGCTGAAGCTTTCTTT
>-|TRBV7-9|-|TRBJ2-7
CASSLTENYEQYF
TGTGCCAGCAGCTTGACAGAAAACTACGAGCAGTACTTC
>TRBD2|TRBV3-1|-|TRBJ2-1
CASTSSGKGGNEQFF
TGTGCCAGCACCAGTAGCGGGAAGGGGGGCAATGAGCAGTTCTTC
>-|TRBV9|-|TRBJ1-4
CASSEAGAPGEKLFF
TGTGCCAGCAGCGAGGCGGGGGCGCCGGGTGAAAAACTGTTTTTT
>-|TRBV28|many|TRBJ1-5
CAGIQGSNQPQHF
TGTGCCGGAATTCAGGGAAGCAATCAGCCCCAGCATTTT
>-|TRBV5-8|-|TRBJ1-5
CASSFFAGHF
TGTGCCAGCAGCTTTTTTGCAGGACATTTT
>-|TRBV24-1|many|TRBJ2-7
CATSSENSYEQYF
TGTGCCACCAGTTCCGAGAACTCCTACGAGCAGTACTTC
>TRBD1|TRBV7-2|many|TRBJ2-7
CASSWGQAFEQYF
TGTGCCAGCAGCTGGGGACAGGCTTTCGAGCAGTACTTC
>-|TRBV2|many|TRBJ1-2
CASSGGTPGGYTF
TGTGCCAGCAGTGGGGGGACGCCGGGTGGCTACACCTTC
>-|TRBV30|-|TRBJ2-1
CAWTRSTSLDEQFF
TGTGCCTGGACCCGTTCGACTAGTTTGGATGAGCAGTTCTTC
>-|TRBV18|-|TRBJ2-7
CASSPRDTAYEQYF
TGTGCCAGCTCACCTCGGGACACCGCCTACGAGCAGTACTTC
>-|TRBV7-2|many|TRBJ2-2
CASSLGQGRTGELFF
TGTGCCAGCAGCTTAGGTCAGGGGCGCACCGGGGAGCTGTTTTTT
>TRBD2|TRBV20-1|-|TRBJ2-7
CSADSLTSGVTYEQYF
TGCAGTGCCGACTCCCTGACTAGCGGGGTGACCTACGAGCAGTACTTC
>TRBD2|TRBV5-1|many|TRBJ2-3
CASSKTSGTDTQYF
TGCGCCAGCAGCAAGACTAGCGGCACAGATACGCAGTATTTT